This entry lists 9 T cell receptor beta chains sequenced from one sample in a study of T-cell memory formation after mild COVID-19. Using its own MiXCR run on the 5' RACE reads, TCRdb lists one record per CDR3 protein. The sample yields approximately 410,000 distinct CDR3 sequences, 20% to 30% seen once. Sequenced sample: PBMCs or a T cell subset sorted from them (not recorded which). These receptors came from an adult woman who had mild COVID-19 (a few samples of this study predate the infection). Cell type and time point are not known.

This clonotype was seen a handful of times. The V gene is TRBV28, the J gene TRBJ1-2, with D uncertain. The CDR3 sequence is 17 residues long. From germline, CDR1 is MDHEN and CDR2 SYDVKM. V lost 1 base, J lost 6 bases, and 21 bases lay in between. The CDR3 is CASSLSMAPQNGDGYTF. CDR3 in DNA: TGTGCCAGCAGTTTATCTATGGCACCCCAAAACGGGGATGGCTACACCTTC.

This clonotype has more than one count but fewer than ten. The chain links TRBV24-1 to TRBJ2-3, with D possibly being TRBD2 (5 bases). This CDR3 contains 12 residues. V lost 7 bases and J lost 3, with 7 bases in between. Germline V gives CDR1 KGHDR, CDR2 SFDVKD. CDR3 loop: CATSRGTDTQYF. DNA for the CDR3: TGTGCCACCAGCCGAGGGACAGATACGCAGTATTTT.

The CDR3: CATSRDSVNTGELFF. CDR3 sequence (DNA): TGTGCCACCTCGCGGGATAGCGTGAACACCGGGGAGCTGTTTTTT. This chain links TRBV7-9 with TRBJ2-2, with D perhaps TRBD2 (6 bases). The V end lost 10 bases, the J end lost 1 base, and 16 bases lay between the germline ends. This CDR3 has 15 amino acids. Germline CDR1 is SEHNR and CDR2 is FQNEAQ (reference sequence).

The chain is built from TRBV7-2 and TRBJ1-2; no reliable D call. CDR3 length equals 13 residues. Germline V gene lookup returns CDR1 SGHTA and CDR2 FQGNSA. V lost 3 bases to trimming and J lost 7 bases, with 12 bases between them. CDR3 DNA sequence: TGTGCCAGCAGCTTTACCGCTATGGGTGGCTACACCTTC. Encoded protein: CASSFTAMGGYTF. Full variable domain (remainder filled in from reference TRBV7-2 and TRBJ1-2): GAGVSQSPSNKVTEKGKDVELRCDPISGHTALYWYRQSLGQGLEFLIYFQGNSAPDKSGLPSDRFSAERTGGSVSTLTIQRTQQEDSAVYLCASSFTAMGGYTFGSGTRLTVV.

The chain joins TRBV20-1 to TRBJ2-7, with D possibly called TRBD1 or TRBD2 (5 bases each). Germline V lookup: CDR1 DFQATT, CDR2 SNEGSKA (reference sequence). The CDR3 contains 13 residues. Between the trimmed V and J ends, which lost 1 base and 6 bases, there was a span of 13 bases. CDR3 DNA: TGCAGTGCTAGAGGAAGAGGGGAAGGCGAGCAGTACTTC. This sequence encodes CSARGRGEGEQYF.

The chain links TRBV20-1 to TRBJ2-7; D is ambiguous. The CDR3 has 14 residues. V shed 3 bases and J shed 2 bases, with 14 bases lying between them. Germline values: CDR1 DFQATT, CDR2 SNEGSKA (reference sequence). The CDR3 DNA reads TGCAGTGCTAGGTGGCAGGCCCCCCCCTACGAGCAGTACTTC. Its translation is CSARWQAPPYEQYF.

V gene TRBV7-9 combines with J gene TRBJ2-1, with unresolved D. The CDR3 runs 12 residues. Germline lookup yields CDR1 SEHNR and CDR2 FQNEAQ (reference sequence). V dropped 3 bases and J dropped 7 bases, with 7 bases sitting between them. CDR3 loop: CASSLRPNEQFF. As DNA, the CDR3 is TGTGCCAGCAGCTTGCGCCCGAATGAGCAGTTCTTC. The full variable domain, in which reference TRBV7-9 and TRBJ2-1 provide the parts outside the CDR3, is DTGVSQNPRHKITKRGQNVTFRCDPISEHNRLYWYRQTLGQGPEFLTYFQNEAQLEKSRLLSDRFSAERPKGSFSTLEIQRTEQGDSAMYLCASSLRPNEQFFGPGTRLTVL.

This clonotype was recorded a few times. V usage is TRBV5-1 and J usage is TRBJ1-6; TRBD1 matches 9 bases. Germline V CDR1 and CDR2: SGHRS, YFSETQ. The trim removed 4 bases at V and 10 bases at J, leaving 6 bases unmatched. The CDR3 runs 14 residues. The CDR3: CASSAGQGGSPLHF. The DNA for the CDR3 is TGCGCCAGCAGCGCGGGACAGGGAGGATCACCCCTCCACTTT.

The V and J genes are TRBV24-1 and TRBJ2-7; tentatively, D is TRBD1 or TRBD2 (5 bases each). The CDR3 runs 12 residues. The V gene lost 7 bases and the J gene lost 0 bases, with 6 bases spanning the gap. CDR1 KGHDR and CDR2 SFDVKD come from the germline V gene. CDR3: CATSGTSYEQYF. The CDR3 nucleotides read TGTGCCACCAGCGGGACCTCCTACGAGCAGTACTTC.